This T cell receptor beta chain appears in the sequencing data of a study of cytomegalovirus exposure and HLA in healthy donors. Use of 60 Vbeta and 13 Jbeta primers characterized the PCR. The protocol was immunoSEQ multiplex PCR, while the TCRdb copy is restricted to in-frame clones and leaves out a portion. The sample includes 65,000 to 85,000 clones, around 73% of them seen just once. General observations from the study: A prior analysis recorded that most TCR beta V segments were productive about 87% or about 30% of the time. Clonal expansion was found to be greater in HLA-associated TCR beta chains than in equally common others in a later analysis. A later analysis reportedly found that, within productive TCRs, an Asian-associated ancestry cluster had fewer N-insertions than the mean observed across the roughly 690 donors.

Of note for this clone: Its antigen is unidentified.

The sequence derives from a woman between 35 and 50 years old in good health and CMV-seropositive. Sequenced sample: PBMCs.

CDR3 amino acids: CASSQDVGVRETQYF. The DNA for the CDR3 is TGTGCCAGCAGCCAAGATGTCGGAGTGAGGGAGACCCAGTACTTC. The V and J genes are TRBV14 and TRBJ2-5; D remains unclear. The V gene's germline CDR1 is SGHDN and CDR2 FVKESK. V was shortened by 0 bases and J by 5 bases, with 13 bases between the two germline ends. This CDR3 spans 15 amino acids.